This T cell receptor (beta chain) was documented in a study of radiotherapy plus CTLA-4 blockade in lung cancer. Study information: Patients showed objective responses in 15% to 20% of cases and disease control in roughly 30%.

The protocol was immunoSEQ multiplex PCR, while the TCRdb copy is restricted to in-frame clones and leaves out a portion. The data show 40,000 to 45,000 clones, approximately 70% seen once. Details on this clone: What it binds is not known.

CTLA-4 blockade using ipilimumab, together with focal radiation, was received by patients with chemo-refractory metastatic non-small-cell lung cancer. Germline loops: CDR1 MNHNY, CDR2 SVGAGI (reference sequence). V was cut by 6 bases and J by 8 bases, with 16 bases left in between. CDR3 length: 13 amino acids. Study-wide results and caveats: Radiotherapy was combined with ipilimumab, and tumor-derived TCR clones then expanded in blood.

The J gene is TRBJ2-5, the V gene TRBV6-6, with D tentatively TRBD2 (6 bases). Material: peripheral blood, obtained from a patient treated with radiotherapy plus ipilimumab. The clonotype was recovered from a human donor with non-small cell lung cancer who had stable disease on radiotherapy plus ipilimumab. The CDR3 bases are TGTGCCAGCAGCCCTGTGGGGGGAGGAACCCAGTACTTC. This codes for CASSPVGGGTQYF.